This entry lists 3 T cell receptor beta chains sequenced from one sample in a study of T cell responses to AZD1222 COVID-19 vaccine. Generated by immunoSEQ multiplex PCR, the TCRdb table keeps only in-frame clones and is missing some. The sample yields around 200,000 clones, 85% to 95% seen once. Material: peripheral blood, obtained 28 days after the second dose of the MenACWY control vaccine. These receptors all come from an adult who received the MenACWY meningococcal vaccine as a control.

The rearrangement links TRBV3-1 (or the pseudogene TRBV3-2) to TRBJ2-3; tentatively, D is TRBD1 (5 bases). Trimming pared 1 base from V and 6 bases from J, leaving 11 bases between. Germline loops: CDR1 LGHDT, CDR2 YNNKEL (reference sequence). The CDR3 is 14 residues long. Written as DNA, the CDR3 is TGTGCCAGCAGCCAAGGACAGCGCATGGATACGCAGTATTTT. It yields the protein CASSQGQRMDTQYF.

The chain carries TRBV4-3 and TRBJ1-2, with 12 bases lining up with TRBD1. The CDR3 is 14 residues long. The trim removed 1 base at V and 8 bases at J, leaving 2 bases unmatched. CDR1 and CDR2 from the germline V gene are LGHNA and YSLEER. The CDR3 reads CASSQAGTGGGYTF. The DNA of the CDR3 is TGCGCCAGCAGCCAAGCCGGGACAGGGGGCGGCTACACCTTC.

The rearrangement joins TRBV19 to TRBJ1-5; TRBD1 might be the D (5 bases). The CDR3 spans 15 residues. With 4 bases removed from V and 5 bases from J, the gap between germline ends came to 15 bases. Germline CDR1 reads LNHDA; CDR2 reads SQIVND (reference sequence). The CDR3 DNA is TGTGCCAGTAGTACCGAGGGGAGGCAGCATCAGCCCCAGCATTTT. Amino acids: CASSTEGRQHQPQHF.